The 24 T cell receptor beta chains in this list originate from one sample, sequenced in a study of blood T cell repertoires in COVID-19. The data were produced by immunoSEQ multiplex PCR, yet TCRdb's version contains in-frame clones alone and is incomplete. There are some 420,000 clones in the sample; 80% to 90% occur only once, and 0.95% to 1.2% lies in the top ten. Material: PBMCs or T cells enriched from blood (not recorded which). The receptors derive from a man aged 30-40 years who had recovered from COVID-19.

The chain links TRBV28 to TRBJ2-2; unclear D gene. The CDR3 is 14 residues long. Trimming left V 4 bases short and J 4 bases short, with 10 bases between. Germline values: CDR1 MDHEN, CDR2 SYDVKM. This chain's CDR3 is CASSYAVATGELFF. CDR3 in DNA: TGTGCCAGCAGTTATGCAGTGGCCACCGGGGAGCTGTTTTTT.

The sample holds one count of this clone. The rearrangement links TRBV28 to TRBJ1-5; TRBD1 might be the D (6 bases). The V end was cut by 7 bases, the J end by 6 bases, with 13 bases between. This CDR3 is 13 amino acids long. Germline lookup yields CDR1 MDHEN and CDR2 SYDVKM. The CDR3 sequence is CASTIGGVQPQHF. The CDR3 region has the DNA TGTGCCAGCACCATAGGGGGAGTTCAGCCCCAGCATTTT.

This clone was detected only once. This chain uses TRBV10-3 with TRBJ2-3; the match to TRBD1 covers 8 bases. This CDR3 has 16 residues. CDR1 is ENHRY and CDR2 is SYGVKD in the germline V gene. Trimming cost V 2 bases and J 6 bases; bases outside gene matches: 10. The CDR3 loop is CAISETPATGGDTQYF. For the CDR3, the DNA is TGTGCCATCAGTGAGACACCAGCAACAGGGGGGGATACGCAGTATTTT.

The genes are TRBV2 and TRBJ1-6, with TRBD1 as a possible D gene (5 bases). Between the trimmed V and J ends, which lost 1 base and 10 bases, there was a span of 14 bases. The germline V gene has CDR1 SNHLY and CDR2 FYNNEI. The CDR3 consists of 15 residues. CDR3: CASSEEKAGRSPLHF. The CDR3 coding sequence is TGTGCCAGCAGTGAAGAAAAGGCGGGGCGGTCACCCCTCCACTTT.

The chain combines TRBV25-1 with TRBJ1-1; D remains ambiguous. Germline lookup yields CDR1 MGHDK and CDR2 SYGVNS. The CDR3 consists of 13 residues. Deletions cut 3 bases from V and 1 base from J, with 6 bases between. In nucleotides, the CDR3 is TGTGCCAGCAGTGACTCGTGGAACACTGAAGCTTTCTTT. Encoded protein: CASSDSWNTEAFF.

The CDR3 DNA is TGTGCCAGCAGCTTAAGGGATGGACTAGCGGGAGACAATGAGCAGTTCTTC. It is translated as CASSLRDGLAGDNEQFF. This chain links TRBV7-6 with TRBJ2-1, with 13 bases fitting TRBD2. The CDR3 length is 17 residues. Germline loops: CDR1 SGHVS, CDR2 FNYEAQ. V gave up 2 bases and J gave up 5 bases; unmatched junction bases: 6.

In its sample, this clone was seen once. The V call is TRBV27, the J call TRBJ2-7, with 7 positions matching TRBD1. CDR1 MNHEY and CDR2 SMNVEV come from the germline V gene (reference sequence). J lost 1 base, V lost 5 bases, and 11 bases had no gene match. CDR3 length equals 16 residues. CDR3: CASSPRQGFRSYEQYF. CDR3 nucleotide sequence: TGTGCCAGCAGTCCCAGACAGGGTTTTAGGTCCTACGAGCAGTACTTC.

This rearrangement joins TRBV11-2 to TRBJ2-3; D call uncertain. CDR1 and CDR2 from the germline V gene are SGHAT and FQNNGV. The CDR3 length is 15 residues. V lost 3 bases to trimming and J lost 6 bases, with 16 bases between them. In DNA form, the CDR3 reads TGTGCCAGCAGCTTTGGGCCCGCCTCCCGCGATACGCAGTATTTT. It is translated as CASSFGPASRDTQYF.

This chain uses TRBV2 with TRBJ1-1; D gene unclear. V was shortened by 4 bases and J by 0 bases, with 9 bases between the two germline ends. Germline lookup yields CDR1 SNHLY and CDR2 FYNNEI. The CDR3 extends over 14 amino acids. In nucleotides, the CDR3 is TGTGCCAGCAGTGGGCCGGGTGTGAACACTGAAGCTTTCTTT. This translates into CASSGPGVNTEAFF.

The V gene is TRBV7-2, the J gene TRBJ2-2; 8 bases are a match to TRBD1. Germline CDR1 SGHTA, CDR2 FQGNSA. The V and J ends lost 3 bases and 6 bases, in that order; junction bases with no gene match: 3. CDR3 length: 14 residues. The CDR3 nucleotides read TGTGCCAGCAGCTTTCAGGGGGCTGCCGGGGAGCTGTTTTTT. Translating gives CASSFQGAAGELFF.

The chain employs TRBV11-2 and TRBJ2-3; 8 bases agree with TRBD2. This CDR3 has 15 amino acids. CDR1 and CDR2 (germline): SGHAT, FQNNGV. V lost 4 bases and J lost 3; bases outside the gene matches: 6. In DNA, the CDR3 is TGTGCCAGCAGCTACTATAGCGGGGAAACAGATACGCAGTATTTT. Protein: CASSYYSGETDTQYF. The whole variable domain, remainder taken from reference TRBV11-2 and TRBJ2-3, is EAGVAQSPRYKIIEKRQSVAFWCNPISGHATLYWYQQILGQGPKLLIQFQNNGVVDDSQLPKDRFSAERLKGVDSTLKIQPAKLEDSAVYLCASSYYSGETDTQYFGPGTRLTVL.

The chain recombines TRBV9 with TRBJ2-5; the match to TRBD2 covers 15 bases. This CDR3 region has 18 residues. Looked up from germline, CDR1 is SGDLS and CDR2 is YYNGEE. J gave up 5 bases and V 3 bases, and 11 bases lay outside the gene matches. CDR3 in amino acids: CASSAGNMGLAGGETQYF. The CDR3 bases are TGTGCCAGCAGCGCCGGGAACATGGGACTAGCGGGAGGTGAGACCCAGTACTTC.

The V call is TRBV12-3 or TRBV12-4, the J call TRBJ2-4; D possibly corresponds to TRBD1 (7 bases). The germline V and J ends were trimmed by 3 bases and 7 bases, with 10 bases remaining between them. This CDR3 has 13 residues. The CDR3, as DNA: TGTGCCAGCAGTTTGGCAGGGGGGAACATTCAGTACTTC. This sequence encodes CASSLAGGNIQYF.

The chain employs TRBV28 and TRBJ1-2, with 7 bases that match TRBD1. There are 13 residues in the CDR3. CDR1 and CDR2 (germline): MDHEN, SYDVKM. V lost 6 bases and J lost 5; bases outside the gene matches: 6. The CDR3 loop reads CASRGDREYGYTF. Here the CDR3 DNA reads TGTGCCAGCAGGGGCGACAGGGAATATGGCTACACCTTC.

The sample holds one count of this clone. The chain is built from TRBV28 and TRBJ1-5; D may be TRBD1 (5 bases). CDR1 is MDHEN and CDR2 is SYDVKM in the germline V gene. This CDR3 region has 15 residues. Trimming pared 2 bases from V and 3 bases from J, leaving 11 bases between. The CDR3 sequence is CASSLRSRVNQPQHF. The CDR3 DNA sequence: TGTGCCAGCAGTTTAAGAAGCAGGGTCAATCAGCCCCAGCATTTT.

The genes are TRBV12-3 or TRBV12-4 and TRBJ2-3, with a possible D match to TRBD1 (6 bases). This CDR3 contains 13 residues. Trimming shortened V by 7 bases and J by 6 bases, and 14 bases separated the two germline ends. The CDR3 sequence is CASNIGRGDTQYF. The CDR3 region has the DNA TGTGCCAGCAACATCGGTAGGGGGGATACGCAGTATTTT.

This sequence joins TRBV28 and TRBJ2-7, with D hard to call. V was clipped by 10 bases and J by 5 bases, with 24 bases between them. CDR3 length equals 15 residues. CDR1 is MDHEN and CDR2 is SYDVKM in the germline V gene. CDR3: CATTLPQRGIDEQYF. The CDR3 coding sequence is TGTGCCACCACCCTCCCCCAACGCGGCATTGACGAGCAGTACTTC.

This chain uses TRBV6-1 with TRBJ1-6; no clear D gene. The CDR3 sequence is 17 residues long. CDR1 and CDR2 from the germline V gene are MNHNS and SASEGT. V was shortened by 3 bases and J by 0 bases, with 12 bases between the two germline ends. The CDR3 sequence is CASSDQDGGSYNSPLHF. For the CDR3, the DNA is TGTGCCAGCAGTGATCAAGACGGAGGCTCCTATAATTCACCCCTCCACTTT.

The chain has TRBV27 and TRBJ2-7; the D is unclear. CDR1 MNHEY and CDR2 SMNVEV come from the germline V gene (reference sequence). Trimming took off 8 bases at V and 0 bases at J, with 14 bases between the two ends. The CDR3 loop spans 14 amino acids. CDR3 bases: TGTGCCAGCCAAACCGCGTACTACTCCTACGAGCAGTACTTC. Translating gives CASQTAYYSYEQYF.

The chain links TRBV12-2 to TRBJ2-1; the D call in the table, TRBD2, was not verified against the DNA. TRBV12-2 constitutes a pseudogene. There are 16 residues in the CDR3. This CDR3 reads CASRSRSGRFHNEQFF. CDR3 sequence (DNA): TGTGCAAGTCGCTCCCGAAGCGGGAGGTTCCACAATGAGCAGTTCTTC.

The rearrangement uses TRBV9 and TRBJ1-1; a possible D gene is TRBD1 (5 bases). CDR1 is SGDLS, CDR2 YYNGEE, per germline. V was trimmed by 7 bases and J by 0 bases, leaving 10 bases between them. There are 13 residues in the CDR3. The CDR3 nucleotides read TGTGCCAGCTCACTGACAGTGAACACTGAAGCTTTCTTT. Translation: CASSLTVNTEAFF.

The rearrangement joins TRBV4-1 to TRBJ2-1; 8 bases are a match to TRBD2. The CDR3 has 14 amino acids. Germline V CDR1 and CDR2: MGHRA, YSYEKL. V trimming: 2 bases; J trimming: 6 bases; junction bases outside the gene matches: 3. The CDR3 nucleotides are TGCGCCAGCAGCCAATTGGCGGGAGGCAATGAGCAGTTCTTC. As protein: CASSQLAGGNEQFF.

The V and J genes are TRBV30 and TRBJ2-1, with 8 bases aligning to TRBD1. The V segment lost 5 bases and the J segment 3 bases; nucleotides outside the gene matches: 6. CDR3 length: 14 residues. CDR1 and CDR2 (germline): GTSNPN, SVGIG (reference sequence). CDR3 nucleotides: TGTGCCTGGGATACAGGGGGAATCTACAATGAGCAGTTCTTC. The encoded protein is CAWDTGGIYNEQFF.

The J gene is TRBJ1-1, the V gene TRBV19; D is perhaps TRBD1 (5 bases). V shed 5 bases and J shed 0 bases, with 13 bases lying between them. Germline V gene sequence: CDR1 LNHDA, CDR2 SQIVND (reference sequence). This CDR3 is 15 amino acids long. CDR3 nucleotide sequence: TGTGCCAGTAGTGACGGCAGGGCAATGAACACTGAAGCTTTCTTT. The encoded protein is CASSDGRAMNTEAFF.